This T cell receptor beta chain was identified during a study of control samples from healthy donors and cancer patients. The V segment lost 7 bases and the J segment 4 bases; nucleotides outside the gene matches: 10. Germline V gene lookup returns CDR1 MDHEN and CDR2 SYDVKM. CDR3 size: 16 residues. Measured with immunoSEQ multiplex PCR; TCRdb has only the in-frame clones, and not every one. Seen here are 150,000 to 180,000 clones, around 96% observed once, and the top ten hold around 6.1%. The chain joins TRBV28 to TRBJ1-5; the match to TRBD1 covers 10 bases. Sample: blood. The TCR originated in a man aged 40-50 years in good health. The CDR3 nucleotides read TGTGCCAGCACCACCTCGGACAGGGGGACGAATCAGCCCCAGCATTTT. It specifies CASTTSDRGTNQPQHF. The full variable domain, its missing parts supplied by reference TRBV28 and TRBJ1-5, is DVKVTQSSRYLVKRTGEKVFLECVQDMDHENMFWYRQDPGLGLRLIYFSYDVKMKEKGDIPEGYSVSREKKERFSLILESASTNQTSMYLCASTTSDRGTNQPQHFGDGTRLSIL.